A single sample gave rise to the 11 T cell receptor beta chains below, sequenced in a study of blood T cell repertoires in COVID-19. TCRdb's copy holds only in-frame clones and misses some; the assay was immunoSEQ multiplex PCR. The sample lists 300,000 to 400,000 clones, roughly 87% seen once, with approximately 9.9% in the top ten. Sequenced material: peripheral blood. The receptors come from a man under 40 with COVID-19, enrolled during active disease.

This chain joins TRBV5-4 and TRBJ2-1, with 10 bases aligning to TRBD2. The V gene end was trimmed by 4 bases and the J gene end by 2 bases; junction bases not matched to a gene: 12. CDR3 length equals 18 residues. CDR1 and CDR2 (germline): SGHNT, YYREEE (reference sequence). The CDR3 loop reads CASSPRAGGSYTYNEQFF. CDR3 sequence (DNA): TGTGCCAGCAGCCCGCGAGCGGGGGGGTCGTATACCTACAATGAGCAGTTCTTC.

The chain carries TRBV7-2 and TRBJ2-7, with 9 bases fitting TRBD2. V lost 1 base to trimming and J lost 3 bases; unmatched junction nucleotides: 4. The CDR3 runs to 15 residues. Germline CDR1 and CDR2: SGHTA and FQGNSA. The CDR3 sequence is CASSLGRGGVYEQYF. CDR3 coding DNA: TGTGCCAGCAGCTTAGGGCGGGGGGGTGTCTACGAGCAGTACTTC.

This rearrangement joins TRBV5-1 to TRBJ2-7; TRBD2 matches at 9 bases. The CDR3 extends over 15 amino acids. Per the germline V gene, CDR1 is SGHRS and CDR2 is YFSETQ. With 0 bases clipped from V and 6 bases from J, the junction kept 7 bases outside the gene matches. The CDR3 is CASSLGTSVATEQYF. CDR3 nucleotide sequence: TGCGCCAGCAGCTTGGGGACTAGCGTTGCTACCGAGCAGTACTTC.

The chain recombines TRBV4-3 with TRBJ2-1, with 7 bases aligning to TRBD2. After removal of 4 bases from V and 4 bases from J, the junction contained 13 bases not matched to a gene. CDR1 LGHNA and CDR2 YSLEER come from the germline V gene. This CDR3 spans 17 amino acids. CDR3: CASSLNGGKGLYNEQFF. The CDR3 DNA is TGCGCCAGCAGCCTAAACGGGGGGAAGGGCCTGTACAATGAGCAGTTCTTC.

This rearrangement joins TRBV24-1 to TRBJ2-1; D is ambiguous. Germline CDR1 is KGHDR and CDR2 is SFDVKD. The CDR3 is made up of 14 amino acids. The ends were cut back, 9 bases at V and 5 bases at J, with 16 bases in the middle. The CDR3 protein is CATSGEAFNNEQFF. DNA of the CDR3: TGTGCCACCTCCGGAGAGGCTTTTAACAATGAGCAGTTCTTC.

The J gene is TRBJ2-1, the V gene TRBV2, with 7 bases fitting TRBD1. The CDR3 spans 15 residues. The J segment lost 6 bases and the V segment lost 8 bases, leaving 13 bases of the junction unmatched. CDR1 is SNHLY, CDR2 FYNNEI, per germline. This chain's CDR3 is CASDRGLLRLNEQFF. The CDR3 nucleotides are TGTGCCAGCGATAGGGGGCTCCTTAGGCTCAATGAGCAGTTCTTC.

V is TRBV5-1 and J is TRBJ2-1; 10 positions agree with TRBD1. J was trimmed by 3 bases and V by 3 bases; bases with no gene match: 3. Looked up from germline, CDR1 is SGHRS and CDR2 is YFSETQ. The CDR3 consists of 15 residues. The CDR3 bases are TGCGCCAGCAGCTACCGGACAGGGGGCTACAATGAGCAGTTCTTC. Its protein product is CASSYRTGGYNEQFF.

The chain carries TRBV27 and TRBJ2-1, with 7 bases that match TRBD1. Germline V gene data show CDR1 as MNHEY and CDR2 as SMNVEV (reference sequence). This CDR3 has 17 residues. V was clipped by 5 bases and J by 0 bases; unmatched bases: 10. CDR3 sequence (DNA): TGTGCCAGCAGTGATTACAGGGGCGAGGGCTCCTACAATGAGCAGTTCTTC. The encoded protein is CASSDYRGEGSYNEQFF.

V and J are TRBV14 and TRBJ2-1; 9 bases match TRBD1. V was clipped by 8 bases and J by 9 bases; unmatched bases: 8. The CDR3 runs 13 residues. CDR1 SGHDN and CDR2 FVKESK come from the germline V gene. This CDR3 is CASRGQGTGEQFF. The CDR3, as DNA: TGTGCCAGCCGAGGACAGGGGACGGGTGAGCAGTTCTTC.

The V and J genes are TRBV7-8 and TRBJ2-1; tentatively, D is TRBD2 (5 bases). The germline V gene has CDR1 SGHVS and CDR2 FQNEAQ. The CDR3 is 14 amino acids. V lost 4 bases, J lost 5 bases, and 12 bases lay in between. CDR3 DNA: TGTGCCAGCAGCTCGGGAAGGCCCCACAATGAGCAGTTCTTC. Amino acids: CASSSGRPHNEQFF.

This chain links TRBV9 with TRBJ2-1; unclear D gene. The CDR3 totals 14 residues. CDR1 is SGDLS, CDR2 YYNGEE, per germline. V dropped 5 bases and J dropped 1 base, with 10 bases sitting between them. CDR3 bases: TGTGCCAGCAGTCTAGATGTGTCCTACAATGAGCAGTTCTTC. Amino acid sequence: CASSLDVSYNEQFF.